This T cell receptor (beta chain) originates from a study of T-cell memory formation after mild COVID-19. Study results and limitations: Second-wave clones that peaked on day 37 lacked confirmed SARS-CoV-2 specificity. The pre-infection memory compartment contained some responding clones, suggesting cross-reactive memory joined.

Trimming stripped 4 bases from V and 4 bases from J, with 17 bases between. This CDR3 has 15 residues. From germline, CDR1 is MNHEY and CDR2 SMNVEV (reference sequence). One entry per CDR3 protein results from TCRdb running MiXCR on the 5' RACE reads. The sample has about 270,000 distinct CDR3 sequences, roughly 15% seen once; the top ten hold approximately 25%. Concerning this clonotype: What it binds is unknown.

The clonotype comes from a man aged 18-30 years who had mild COVID-19 (a few samples of this study predate the infection). Cell type and time point are not known. Sequencing was done on a sample of PBMCs or a T cell subset sorted from them (not recorded which). This chain links TRBV27 with TRBJ2-7; D is perhaps TRBD2 (5 bases). The CDR3 sequence is CASSSSGSPRYEQYF. The CDR3 region has the DNA TGTGCCAGCAGTTCCTCGGGGTCGCCACGGTACGAGCAGTACTTC.